These 5 T cell receptor beta chains were sequenced from one sample in a study of shared clonotypes between healthy human individuals. Naive CD8 cells, CD45RO-negative and positively selected for CCR7, excluded terminally differentiated effector memory CD45RA+ cells. Generated by immunoSEQ multiplex PCR, the TCRdb table keeps only in-frame clones and is missing some. The sample shows 2 million to 2.5 million clones, over 85% of them seen only once. Sequenced input: naive CD8+ T cells sorted from blood. The receptor source for this set is a man aged 18-30 years in good health.

The V and J genes are TRBV5-6 and TRBJ2-1; D unresolved. The CDR3 loop spans 13 amino acids. Germline values: CDR1 SGHDT, CDR2 YYEEEE. The germline V and J ends were trimmed by 3 bases and 9 bases, with 13 bases remaining between them. CDR3 nucleotide sequence: TGTGCCAGCAGCTCCGGAGTTGCCGGTGAGCAGTTCTTC. Protein: CASSSGVAGEQFF.

The rearrangement links TRBV29-1 to TRBJ2-1; D gene ambiguous. The CDR3 has 13 amino acids. Per germline, CDR1 SQVTM and CDR2 ANQGSEA. The V and J ends lost 6 bases and 7 bases respectively, with 16 bases between them. CDR3 DNA sequence: TGCAGCGTGGCCCGCCCGCTGTATAATGAGCAGTTCTTC. This gives the protein CSVARPLYNEQFF.

The chain combines TRBV4-2 with TRBJ1-2, with TRBD1 as a possible D gene (6 bases). V gave up 1 base and J gave up 2 bases, with 14 bases separating them. CDR3 length equals 16 residues. The germline V gene encodes CDR1 LGHNA and CDR2 YNFKEQ. In DNA, the CDR3 is TGTGCCAGCAGCCAAGTTCAGACAGGCCAAAACTATGGCTACACCTTC. Translated: CASSQVQTGQNYGYTF.

This chain uses TRBV19 with TRBJ1-1; 7 bases agree with TRBD1. The CDR3 covers 13 residues. The V segment lost 5 bases and the J segment 6 bases; nucleotides outside the gene matches: 6. Germline loops: CDR1 LNHDA, CDR2 SQIVND (reference sequence). This CDR3 is CASSPGGVAEAFF. CDR3 DNA: TGTGCCAGTAGTCCAGGGGGAGTAGCTGAAGCTTTCTTT.

The rearrangement uses TRBV19 and TRBJ2-7; the match to TRBD2 covers 8 bases. V was clipped by 3 bases and J by 7 bases; unmatched bases: 14. The CDR3 runs 16 residues. Germline lookup yields CDR1 LNHDA and CDR2 SQIVND (reference sequence). CDR3 residues: CASSITLSGDGGEQYF. The CDR3 bases are TGTGCCAGTAGTATTACCCTTAGCGGGGACGGGGGAGAGCAGTACTTC.